This passage covers 16 T cell receptor beta chains from one sample sequenced in a study of shared clonotypes between healthy human individuals. Only in-frame clones appear in the TCRdb table, and some are missing; sequencing was by immunoSEQ multiplex PCR. The repertoire holds under 2.5 million clones, with around 93% as singletons. Sequenced sample: naive CD4+ T cells from PBMCs. Stated subset: CD45RA+ positively selected. Source of these receptors: a man aged 18 to 30 in good health. Some clones in this sample may be carry-over from other donors' samples.

This sequence joins TRBV4-3 and TRBJ2-3; 10 bases match TRBD1. Germline V gene data show CDR1 as LGHNA and CDR2 as YSLEER. The CDR3 totals 17 residues. With V trimmed by 3 bases and J by 4 bases, 10 bases remained unmatched. The CDR3 loop is CASSQSRTGGSSDTQYF. In DNA, the CDR3 is TGCGCCAGCAGCCAGTCCCGGACAGGGGGGAGTTCAGATACGCAGTATTTT.

This chain uses TRBV6-1 with TRBJ2-5; D unclear. The CDR3 loop spans 11 amino acids. Germline CDR1 is MNHNS and CDR2 is SASEGT. V lost 6 bases, J lost 8 bases, and 10 bases lay in between. CDR3 residues: CASRQQSTQYF. CDR3 DNA sequence: TGTGCCAGCAGACAACAGTCCACCCAGTACTTC.

V and J are TRBV28 and TRBJ2-3; D is perhaps TRBD1 or TRBD2 (5 bases each). In germline, CDR1 is MDHEN, CDR2 SYDVKM. Between the trimmed V and J ends, which lost 6 bases and 4 bases, there was a span of 14 bases. This CDR3 has 14 residues. The CDR3, as DNA: TGTGCCAGCAGCCGGGGCGGAGCTGCAGATACGCAGTATTTT. Its protein product is CASSRGGAADTQYF.

There are a few counts of this clone. The sample holds other DNA sequences that translate to the same CDR3. This chain connects TRBV18 to TRBJ1-4, with 8 positions matching TRBD1. CDR3 size: 13 residues. Germline CDR1 is KGHSH and CDR2 is LQKENI. The junction had 1 base not matched to a gene; V was cut back by 3 bases and J by 7 bases. The CDR3 DNA reads TGTGCCAGCTCACCGGGGACAGGTGAAAAACTGTTTTTT. It yields the protein CASSPGTGEKLFF.

J is TRBJ1-2 and V is TRBV19, with D possibly TRBD1 on 5 matching bases. The CDR3 totals 12 residues. Per germline, CDR1 LNHDA and CDR2 SQIVND (reference sequence). The V and J ends lost 3 bases and 10 bases respectively, with 12 bases between them. The DNA of the CDR3 is TGTGCCAGTAGTATGAACAGGAGACCCTACACCTTC. Amino acids: CASSMNRRPYTF.

The chain carries TRBV15 and TRBJ2-1; TRBD2 matches 8 bases. The V and J ends lost 1 base and 0 bases, in that order; junction bases with no gene match: 17. CDR1 and CDR2 from the germline V gene are LNHNV and YYDKDF (reference sequence). The CDR3 consists of 21 residues. The CDR3 sequence is CATSRVFWYSGTHLSYNEQFF. The CDR3 DNA is TGTGCCACCAGCAGAGTTTTTTGGTATAGCGGGACACATCTCTCCTACAATGAGCAGTTCTTC.

The chain links TRBV7-2 to TRBJ2-5; weak D call: TRBD1 (6 bases). CDR3 length equals 15 residues. Germline assignment: CDR1 SGHTA and CDR2 FQGNSA. Between the trimmed V and J ends, which lost 1 base and 1 base, there was a span of 10 bases. DNA of the CDR3: TGTGCCAGCAGCTTAGGAACAGGGCCCCAAGAGACCCAGTACTTC. Protein product: CASSLGTGPQETQYF.

This chain uses TRBV7-9 with TRBJ1-2; 11 nucleotides match TRBD1. The CDR3 extends over 17 amino acids. With V trimmed by 5 bases and J by 4 bases, 12 bases remained unmatched. Germline V gene sequence: CDR1 SEHNR, CDR2 FQNEAQ (reference sequence). CDR3 sequence (DNA): TGTGCCAGCAGCCCCACCGGGACAGGGGGTGTCTCCTATGGCTACACCTTC. Amino acids: CASSPTGTGGVSYGYTF.

The chain carries TRBV28 and TRBJ2-7; 7 bases are a match to TRBD1. This CDR3 is 14 amino acids long. The trim removed 5 bases at V and 0 bases at J, leaving 4 bases unmatched. Germline loops: CDR1 MDHEN, CDR2 SYDVKM. CDR3 sequence reads: CASSGTEHSYEQYF. As DNA, the CDR3 is TGTGCCAGCAGTGGGACAGAACACTCCTACGAGCAGTACTTC. The complete variable domain, with remaining parts taken from reference TRBV28 and TRBJ2-7, reads DVKVTQSSRYLVKRTGEKVFLECVQDMDHENMFWYRQDPGLGLRLIYFSYDVKMKEKGDIPEGYSVSREKKERFSLILESASTNQTSMYLCASSGTEHSYEQYFGPGTRLTVT.

V is TRBV6-6 and J is TRBJ2-7; possible D gene TRBD1, 6 bases. V dropped 6 bases and J dropped 6 bases, with 12 bases sitting between them. CDR3 size: 12 residues. Germline V gene sequence: CDR1 MNHNY, CDR2 SVGAGI (reference sequence). CDR3 nucleotide sequence: TGTGCCAGCAGCCGGACAGCGTCCGAGCAGTACTTC. It yields the protein CASSRTASEQYF.

The chain combines TRBV5-8 with TRBJ2-7, with no clear D. Germline-derived CDR1 and CDR2 are SGHTS and YDEGEE. The V and J ends lost 7 bases and 2 bases respectively, with 25 bases between them. The CDR3 is 17 amino acids. CDR3 nucleotide sequence: TGTGCCAGCTTGATTTCGTGGGCCCGAGGTCCTGCCTACGAGCAGTACTTC. Its protein product is CASLISWARGPAYEQYF.

This chain links TRBV6-5 with TRBJ2-7; D remains ambiguous. CDR1 and CDR2 (germline): MNHEY, SVGAGI. This CDR3 is built from 14 residues. V lost 2 bases and J lost 2, with 10 bases in between. In DNA, the CDR3 is TGTGCCAGCAGTTACCGTCGGACCACCTACGAGCAGTACTTC. This encodes CASSYRRTTYEQYF.

Comment on this clone: Distinct nucleotide sequences in the sample also encode this CDR3. The chain combines TRBV6-1 with TRBJ1-1; no reliable D call. The germline V gene encodes CDR1 MNHNS and CDR2 SASEGT. V was clipped by 0 bases and J by 5 bases, with 4 bases between them. CDR3 length equals 12 residues. The CDR3 DNA reads as TGTGCCAGCAGTGAAGCAGGGACTGAAGCTTTCTTT. Protein product: CASSEAGTEAFF.

This clone has a single count. The rearrangement joins TRBV5-4 to TRBJ1-2; D is uncertain. Germline V gene sequence: CDR1 SGHNT, CDR2 YYREEE (reference sequence). The CDR3 contains 14 residues. Trimming shortened V by 2 bases and J by 5 bases, and 13 bases separated the two germline ends. The CDR3 loop is CASSFGSSGYGYTF. In nucleotides, the CDR3 is TGTGCCAGCAGCTTCGGCTCCTCGGGATATGGCTACACCTTC.

J is TRBJ2-5 and V is TRBV29-1; 8 bases are a match to TRBD2. With the DNA end fitting TRBJ2-7 better, the J assignment may be wrong. This CDR3 comprises 14 residues. The germline gives CDR1 SQVTM, CDR2 ANQGSEA. CDR3 amino acids: CSVVSGISSYEQYF. CDR3 DNA: TGCAGCGTTGTTAGCGGGATCAGCTCCTACGAGCAGTACTTC.

The CDR3 bases are TGTGCCAGCAGCTTAATGGCCAGGGGGCTTGGAACTGAAGCTTTCTTT. Amino acids: CASSLMARGLGTEAFF. The rearrangement uses TRBV7-3 and TRBJ1-1; 8 bases match TRBD1. After removal of 1 base from V and 5 bases from J, the junction contained 9 bases not matched to a gene. Germline values: CDR1 SGHTA, CDR2 FQGTGA. The CDR3 is made up of 16 amino acids.